The 19 T cell receptor beta chains below were found in one sample sequenced in a study of vaccination and CD4 T cells after COVID-19. TCRdb called the PCR reads again in MiXCR, with one record for every CDR3 protein. This sample has 25,000 or so distinct CDR3 sequences, with 45% to 65% found just once. This material consisted of CD4+ T cells from blood, taken before SARS-CoV-2 vaccination. The receptor source for this set is a human donor who had recovered from COVID-19.

This clonotype was observed a single time. The rearrangement uses TRBV4-2 and TRBJ2-1; 7 bases agree with TRBD2. The germline gives CDR1 LGHNA, CDR2 YNFKEQ. Trimming took 3 bases from V and 5 from J; bases not matched to a gene: 10. The CDR3 length is 16 residues. Here the CDR3 reads CASSQGGLADDNEQFF. CDR3 sequence (DNA): TGTGCCAGCAGCCAGGGCGGTCTAGCGGACGACAATGAGCAGTTCTTC.

The chain employs TRBV2 and TRBJ1-5; D may be TRBD1 (6 bases). Germline CDR1 and CDR2: SNHLY and FYNNEI. Trimming took 1 base from V and 1 from J, leaving 11 bases between them. The CDR3 contains 16 residues. The CDR3 DNA is TGTGCCAGCAGTGAAGACAGGGTGATAAGCAATCAGCCCCAGCATTTT. The encoded protein is CASSEDRVISNQPQHF.

The V call is TRBV15, the J call TRBJ2-3; TRBD1 agrees at 7 bases. CDR3 length: 16 residues. V dropped 6 bases and J dropped 1; count of bases not matched to a gene: 10. Germline V gene sequence: CDR1 LNHNV, CDR2 YYDKDF (reference sequence). The CDR3 DNA sequence: TGTGCCACCAGAGGGCCAAACAGGGGCGGCACAGATACGCAGTATTTT. It specifies CATRGPNRGGTDTQYF.

The V gene is TRBV6-1, the J gene TRBJ2-2, with D perhaps TRBD2 (6 bases). There are 15 residues in the CDR3. V lost 2 bases and J lost 2, with 9 bases in between. Germline V CDR1 and CDR2: MNHNS, SASEGT. The CDR3 DNA sequence: TGTGCCAGCAGTGAACGTGGGACTAACACCGGGGAGCTGTTTTTT. This gives the protein CASSERGTNTGELFF.

V is TRBV5-5 and J is TRBJ2-1; 10 positions agree with TRBD2. Trimming at V came to 0 bases and at J to 0 bases, leaving 6 bases not matched to a gene. The germline V gene encodes CDR1 SGHKS and CDR2 YYEKEE (reference sequence). The CDR3 totals 18 residues. CDR3 amino acids: CASSLDGTSVYSYNEQFF. The CDR3 nucleotides are TGTGCCAGCAGCTTGGACGGGACTAGCGTTTACTCCTACAATGAGCAGTTCTTC.

CDR3 in DNA: TGTGCCAGCAGCTTAGTGGGGCGACTAGCGGGAGAAGAGACCCAGTACTTC. Translating gives CASSLVGRLAGEETQYF. The chain has TRBV7-2 and TRBJ2-5; TRBD2 matches at 12 bases. Per the germline V gene, CDR1 is SGHTA and CDR2 is FQGNSA. This CDR3 region has 17 residues. The junction had 6 bases not matched to a gene; V was cut back by 1 base and J by 3 bases.

The chain has TRBV18 and TRBJ2-5, with D perhaps TRBD1 or TRBD2 (5 bases each). V was cut by 4 bases and J by 1 base, with 7 bases left in between. This CDR3 has 13 amino acids. In germline, CDR1 is KGHSH, CDR2 LQKENI. This CDR3 reads CASSLGTQETQYF. In nucleotides, the CDR3 is TGTGCCAGCTCACTGGGGACCCAAGAGACCCAGTACTTC.

The chain links TRBV19 to TRBJ1-6; D call uncertain. CDR3 length: 14 amino acids. The germline CDR1 and CDR2 sequences are LNHDA and SQIVND (reference sequence). The V and J ends lost 7 bases and 5 bases respectively, with 12 bases between them. The CDR3 DNA is TGTGCCAGTAAGGAGGCAGGCAATAATTCACCCCTCCACTTT. Translated, it gives CASKEAGNNSPLHF.

CDR3 sequence (DNA): TGTGCCAGCAGCCCTAGCGGGAGATGGGAGACCCAGTACTTC. It codes for CASSPSGRWETQYF. The rearrangement joins TRBV12-3 or TRBV12-4 to TRBJ2-5; 10 bases agree with TRBD2. Trimming cost V 6 bases and J 5 bases; bases outside gene matches: 6. This CDR3 has 14 residues.

The chain combines TRBV7-2 with TRBJ2-5; 10 nucleotides align to TRBD2. With V trimmed by 1 base and J by 2 bases, 4 bases remained unmatched. CDR1 and CDR2 from the germline V gene are SGHTA and FQGNSA. The CDR3 has 16 residues. As DNA, the CDR3 is TGTGCCAGCAGCTTAGGTCGAGCGGGAGGGCAAGAGACCCAGTACTTC. It codes for CASSLGRAGGQETQYF.

The rearrangement joins TRBV15 to TRBJ2-3, with TRBD2 matching 13 bases. The length of the CDR3 is 19 residues. Trimming cost V 5 bases and J 2 bases; bases outside gene matches: 13. Germline V gene lookup returns CDR1 LNHNV and CDR2 YYDKDF (reference sequence). Written as DNA, the CDR3 is TGTGCCACCAGCGCCACGGGGACTAGCGGGGCTTTCGACACAGATACGCAGTATTTT. It yields the protein CATSATGTSGAFDTDTQYF.

This chain uses TRBV10-1 with TRBJ2-4, with TRBD1 matching 12 bases. Germline V gene data show CDR1 as WNHNN and CDR2 as SYGVQD (reference sequence). Losses at the gene ends were 3 bases for V and 6 bases for J; bases not matched to a gene: 3. CDR3 size: 15 residues. This chain's CDR3 is CASSDGTGGRNIQYF. Here the CDR3 DNA reads TGCGCCAGCAGTGACGGGACAGGGGGCCGAAACATTCAGTACTTC.

This rearrangement joins TRBV5-1 to TRBJ1-1, with unresolved D. V was trimmed by 0 bases and J by 3 bases, leaving 15 bases between them. CDR1 and CDR2 (germline): SGHRS, YFSETQ. There are 16 residues in the CDR3. DNA of the CDR3: TGCGCCAGCAGCTTGGGGTGGTCCCTAGAGGACACTGAAGCTTTCTTT. Translating gives CASSLGWSLEDTEAFF.

This chain links TRBV19 with TRBJ1-6; no firm D call. This CDR3 spans 14 amino acids. V gave up 6 bases and J gave up 10 bases, with 16 bases separating them. Germline values: CDR1 LNHDA, CDR2 SQIVND (reference sequence). CDR3 amino acids: CASRERVSASPLHF. CDR3 bases: TGTGCCAGTAGAGAAAGGGTGAGCGCCTCACCCCTCCACTTT.

The chain joins TRBV20-1 to TRBJ1-3; 7 bases match TRBD1. CDR1 DFQATT and CDR2 SNEGSKA come from the germline V gene (reference sequence). The trim removed 4 bases at V and 0 bases at J, leaving 3 bases unmatched. The CDR3 is made up of 14 amino acids. CDR3 protein: CSAKGGFSGNTIYF. The CDR3 coding sequence is TGCAGTGCTAAAGGGGGCTTCTCTGGAAACACCATATATTTT.

V and J are TRBV24-1 and TRBJ2-1; weak D call: TRBD1 (6 bases). CDR1 is KGHDR and CDR2 is SFDVKD in the germline V gene. The CDR3 has 14 amino acids. Trimming removed 10 bases from V and 0 bases from J, with 12 bases in between. As DNA, the CDR3 is TGTGCCACTGCGAAAGGGGGCTCCTACAATGAGCAGTTCTTC. Translated, it gives CATAKGGSYNEQFF.

Judged by abundance, this clonotype is medium-sized (0.01 to 0.1%). The chain is built from TRBV20-1 and TRBJ1-5; no reliable D call. Germline CDR1 reads DFQATT; CDR2 reads SNEGSKA (reference sequence). This CDR3 comprises 15 residues. With 0 bases removed from V and 3 bases from J, the gap between germline ends came to 12 bases. CDR3 nucleotides: TGCAGTGCTAGAGACTACAAACAAGTCAATCAGCCCCAGCATTTT. This gives the protein CSARDYKQVNQPQHF.

In its sample, this clonotype was seen a few times. The rearrangement uses TRBV4-3 and TRBJ2-3; TRBD2 matches 7 bases. The ends lost 1 base at V and 6 bases at J; junction bases unmatched: 10. The CDR3 totals 16 residues. Looked up from germline, CDR1 is LGHNA and CDR2 is YSLEER. The CDR3, as DNA: TGCGCCAGCAGCCAAGCTTGGCTAGCGGCGGAGGATACGCAGTATTTT. The encoded protein is CASSQAWLAAEDTQYF.

This clonotype occurred a few times. The V gene is TRBV28, the J gene TRBJ1-5, with D possibly being TRBD1 (5 bases). The germline V and J ends were trimmed by 6 bases and 6 bases, with 15 bases remaining between them. Per the germline V gene, CDR1 is MDHEN and CDR2 is SYDVKM. CDR3 size: 14 residues. The CDR3 reads CASSRTGIGQPQHF. The CDR3 DNA sequence: TGTGCCAGCAGCCGCACAGGAATTGGTCAGCCCCAGCATTTT. Supplemented by reference TRBV28 and TRBJ1-5, the full variable domain reads DVKVTQSSRYLVKRTGEKVFLECVQDMDHENMFWYRQDPGLGLRLIYFSYDVKMKEKGDIPEGYSVSREKKERFSLILESASTNQTSMYLCASSRTGIGQPQHFGDGTRLSIL.